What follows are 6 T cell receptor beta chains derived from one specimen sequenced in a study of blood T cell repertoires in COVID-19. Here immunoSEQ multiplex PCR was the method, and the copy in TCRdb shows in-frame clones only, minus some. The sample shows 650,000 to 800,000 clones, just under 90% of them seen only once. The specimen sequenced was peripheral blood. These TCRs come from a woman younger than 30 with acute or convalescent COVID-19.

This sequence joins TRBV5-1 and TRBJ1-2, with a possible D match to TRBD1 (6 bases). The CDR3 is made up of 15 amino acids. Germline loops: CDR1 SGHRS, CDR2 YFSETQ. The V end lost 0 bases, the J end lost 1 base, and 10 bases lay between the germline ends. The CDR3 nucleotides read TGCGCCAGCAGCTTGGCAGGGGATTATAACTATGGCTACACCTTC. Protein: CASSLAGDYNYGYTF.

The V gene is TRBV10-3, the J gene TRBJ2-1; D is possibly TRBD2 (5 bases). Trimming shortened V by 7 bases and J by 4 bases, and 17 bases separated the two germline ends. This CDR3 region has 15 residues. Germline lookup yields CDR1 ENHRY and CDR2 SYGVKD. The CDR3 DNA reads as TGTGCCATCACTGAACCCGGGGTTCCATACAATGAGCAGTTCTTC. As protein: CAITEPGVPYNEQFF.

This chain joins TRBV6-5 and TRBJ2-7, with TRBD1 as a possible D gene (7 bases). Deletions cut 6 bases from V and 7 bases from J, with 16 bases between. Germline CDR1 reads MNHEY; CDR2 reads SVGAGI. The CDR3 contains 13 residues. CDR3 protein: CASSGGGWREQYF. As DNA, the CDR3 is TGTGCCAGCAGCGGAGGGGGCTGGCGAGAGCAGTACTTC.

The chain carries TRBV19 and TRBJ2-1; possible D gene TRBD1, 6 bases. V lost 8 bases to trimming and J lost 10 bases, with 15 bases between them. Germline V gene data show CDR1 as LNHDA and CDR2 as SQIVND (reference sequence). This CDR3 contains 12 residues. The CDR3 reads CASPVGTGEQFF. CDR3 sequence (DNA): TGTGCCAGTCCTGTGGGCACAGGGGAGCAGTTCTTC. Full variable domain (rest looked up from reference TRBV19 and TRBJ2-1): DGGITQSPKYLFRKEGQNVTLSCEQNLNHDAMYWYRQDPGQGLRLIYYSQIVNDFQKGDIAEGYSVSREKKESFPLTVTSAQKNPTAFYLCASPVGTGEQFFGPGTRLTVL.

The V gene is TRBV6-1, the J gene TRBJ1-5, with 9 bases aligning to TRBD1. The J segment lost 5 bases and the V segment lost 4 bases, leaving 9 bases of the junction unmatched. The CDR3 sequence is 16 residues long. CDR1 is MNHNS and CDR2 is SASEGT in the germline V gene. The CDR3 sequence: CASSASSGTGYQPQHF. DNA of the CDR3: TGTGCCAGCAGTGCCAGCTCCGGGACAGGGTATCAGCCCCAGCATTTT.

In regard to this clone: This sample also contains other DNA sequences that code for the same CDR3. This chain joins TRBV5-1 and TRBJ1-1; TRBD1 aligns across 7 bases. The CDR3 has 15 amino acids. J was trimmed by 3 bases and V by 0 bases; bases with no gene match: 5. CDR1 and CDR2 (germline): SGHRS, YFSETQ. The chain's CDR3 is CASSLADRADTEAFF. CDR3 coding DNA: TGCGCCAGCAGCTTGGCTGACAGGGCGGACACTGAAGCTTTCTTT.